This T cell receptor beta chain was obtained from a study of cytomegalovirus exposure and HLA in healthy donors. Primers for the PCR totalled 60 Vbeta and 13 Jbeta. TCRdb's copy holds only in-frame clones and misses some; the assay was immunoSEQ multiplex PCR. The table shows 200,000 to 250,000 clones, with roughly 84% occurring only once. CDR1 is SNHLY, CDR2 FYNNEI, per germline. There are 15 residues in the CDR3. V was pared by 4 bases and J by 2 bases, with 12 bases between. Sequenced: PBMCs. This clonotype was sampled from a human donor in good health. The chain recombines TRBV2 with TRBJ1-5; D uncertain. The CDR3 loop reads CASSARRRGNQPQHF. CDR3 coding DNA: TGTGCCAGCAGTGCTAGACGACGCGGCAATCAGCCCCAGCATTTT.